This T cell receptor (beta chain) originates from a study of blood T cells in healthy people across ages. Whole-study context: Template-switching capture recovered about one barcoded beta molecule per two T cells.

With a J-beta primer mix and a sample-barcoded 5' primer, a second PCR ran about 7 to 12 cycles. Using its own MiXCR run on the 5' RACE reads, TCRdb lists one record per CDR3 protein. The sample comprises roughly 2 million distinct CDR3 sequences, 49% of which are singletons, and less than 2.5% rests with the top ten. This clonotype is a singleton in its sample. Its specificity is unknown. Study-level results: The authors considered diversity estimates from one million T cells to be underestimates. Diversity of TCR beta correlated strongly with naive T cell percentage.

CDR3 length: 15 amino acids. Germline-derived CDR1 and CDR2 are SGHAT and FQNNGV. V lost 5 bases and J 4 bases, leaving 15 bases between the germline ends. Total RNA extracted from each sample amounted to at least 5 micrograms. The sample consisted of blood. V usage is TRBV11-2 and J usage is TRBJ2-4; the D gene could be TRBD1 or TRBD2 (6 bases each). This clonotype originated in a woman between 40 and 50 years old in good health. The CDR3 region is CASSDRGRHKNIQYF. The CDR3 DNA reads as TGTGCCAGCAGCGACCGGGGGCGCCATAAAAACATTCAGTACTTC.